These 23 T cell receptor beta chains were sequenced from one sample in a study of blood T cell repertoires in COVID-19. TCRdb's copy holds only in-frame clones and misses some; the assay was immunoSEQ multiplex PCR. The sample has approximately 180,000 clones, approximately 87% seen once. The sequenced material came from peripheral blood. The receptors originated from a man in his forties with active or convalescent COVID-19.

This clone was seen once. The chain recombines TRBV7-8 with TRBJ1-2; the D is unclear. The CDR3 is 14 amino acids. The germline V and J ends were trimmed by 2 bases and 4 bases, with 11 bases remaining between them. Germline V gene sequence: CDR1 SGHVS, CDR2 FQNEAQ. DNA for the CDR3: TGTGCCAGCAGCTTAACGGAGGGTCCCTATGGCTACACCTTC. This codes for CASSLTEGPYGYTF. Filled out from reference TRBV7-8 and TRBJ1-2, the complete variable domain reads GAGVSQSPRYKVAKRGQDVALRCDPISGHVSLFWYQQALGQGPEFLTYFQNEAQLDKSGLPSDRFFAERPEGSVSTLKIQRTQQEDSAVYLCASSLTEGPYGYTFGSGTRLTVV.

The chain links TRBV7-9 to TRBJ2-1; D gene ambiguous. The CDR3 totals 16 residues. Deletions cut 3 bases from V and 0 bases from J, with 12 bases between. Germline CDR1 reads SEHNR; CDR2 reads FQNEAQ (reference sequence). As DNA, the CDR3 is TGTGCCAGCAGCTTCGGTCTTATTAGCTCCTACAATGAGCAGTTCTTC. Its translation: CASSFGLISSYNEQFF.

This clone was picked up one time. The chain uses TRBV5-1 and TRBJ1-5; 8 nucleotides line up with TRBD1. Germline V CDR1 and CDR2: SGHRS, YFSETQ. This CDR3 is built from 14 residues. The trim removed 0 bases at V and 6 bases at J, leaving 2 bases unmatched. CDR3 DNA sequence: TGCGCCAGCAGCTTGGATGACAGGGGTCAGCCCCAGCATTTT. Translation: CASSLDDRGQPQHF.

This clone showed up just a few times. A junction end diverges from the germline sequence, so it may reflect a read error. The chain employs TRBV7-7 and TRBJ2-2; 9 nucleotides line up with TRBD2. The CDR3 covers 17 residues. Germline lookup yields CDR1 SSHAT and CDR2 FNYEAQ (reference sequence). This CDR3 is CASSLALAGWNTGELFF. CDR3 bases: TGTGCTAGCAGCTTAGCTCTAGCGGGGTGGAACACCGGGGAGCTGTTTTTT.

This rearrangement joins TRBV25-1 to TRBJ1-1; a possible D gene is TRBD1 (5 bases). CDR3 length: 11 residues. The V end lost 6 bases, the J end lost 10 bases, and 12 bases lay between the germline ends. CDR1 is MGHDK and CDR2 is SYGVNS in the germline V gene. CDR3 residues: CASREAGGAFF. Here the CDR3 DNA reads TGTGCCAGCAGAGAAGCCGGGGGAGCTTTCTTT.

The chain has TRBV19 and TRBJ2-5; weak D call: TRBD1 (6 bases). Trimming left V 1 base short and J 6 bases short, with 12 bases between. The CDR3 is made up of 14 amino acids. Germline V lookup: CDR1 LNHDA, CDR2 SQIVND (reference sequence). The CDR3 bases are TGTGCCAGTAGTATAGGAGGCAGGGGAAAGACCCAGTACTTC. Its translation is CASSIGGRGKTQYF.

The V gene is TRBV6-6, the J gene TRBJ1-3, with D possibly TRBD1 on 5 matching bases. The germline V gene has CDR1 MNHNY and CDR2 SVGAGI (reference sequence). Trimming removed 6 bases at V and 0 bases at J, with 24 bases between. The CDR3 has 19 residues. The CDR3, as DNA: TGTGCCAGCAGCCGACCTTTGAGGGCCGGAGGGGACTCTGGAAACACCATATATTTT. The encoded protein is CASSRPLRAGGDSGNTIYF.

The chain combines TRBV2 with TRBJ2-7; D unclear. The CDR3 sequence is 13 residues long. V lost 2 bases and J lost 2, with 7 bases in between. The germline V gene has CDR1 SNHLY and CDR2 FYNNEI. The DNA of the CDR3 is TGTGCCAGCAGTGAACCAGTGACCTACGAGCAGTACTTC. Residues: CASSEPVTYEQYF.

The chain has TRBV19 and TRBJ2-5; TRBD1 might be the D (6 bases). The CDR3 runs 14 residues. V was trimmed by 3 bases and J by 4 bases, leaving 12 bases between them. Germline-derived CDR1 and CDR2 are LNHDA and SQIVND (reference sequence). The CDR3 loop is CASSIGGSRETQYF. The DNA for the CDR3 is TGTGCCAGTAGTATTGGGGGCAGCCGAGAGACCCAGTACTTC.

This clone has only one observation. This chain joins TRBV13 and TRBJ1-2; TRBD1 agrees at 8 bases. Per germline, CDR1 PRHDT and CDR2 FYEKMQ (reference sequence). The J segment lost 2 bases and the V segment lost 0 bases, leaving 5 bases of the junction unmatched. The CDR3 runs 16 residues. The CDR3 spells CASSLGLRGRNYGYTF. The CDR3 DNA follows: TGTGCCAGCAGCTTAGGCCTCAGGGGGCGGAACTATGGCTACACCTTC.

The gene calls are TRBV5-8 and TRBJ1-4, with 10 bases aligning to TRBD1. This CDR3 comprises 14 residues. Germline V gives CDR1 SGHTS, CDR2 YDEGEE. J gave up 7 bases and V 5 bases, and 5 bases lay outside the gene matches. In DNA, the CDR3 is TGTGCCAGCAGTAGGGACAGGGGACGTGAAAAACTGTTTTTT. Its protein product is CASSRDRGREKLFF.

The chain carries TRBV19 and TRBJ1-1, with D tentatively TRBD1 (5 bases). CDR1 LNHDA and CDR2 SQIVND come from the germline V gene (reference sequence). The CDR3 consists of 14 residues. V lost 7 bases, J lost 7 bases, and 19 bases lay in between. The CDR3 here is CASIGGIEVDEAFF. The CDR3 DNA reads TGTGCCAGTATTGGGGGGATAGAAGTGGATGAAGCTTTCTTT.

This chain links TRBV19 with TRBJ1-1, with 9 positions matching TRBD1. CDR1 is LNHDA, CDR2 SQIVND, per germline (reference sequence). V lost 3 bases and J lost 6; bases outside the gene matches: 5. CDR3 length equals 14 residues. CDR3 in amino acids: CASSMTGGDPEAFF. CDR3 nucleotides: TGTGCCAGTAGTATGACAGGGGGTGACCCTGAAGCTTTCTTT.

This clone was seen just once. V is TRBV19 and J is TRBJ1-1, with TRBD1 identical over 9 bases. The CDR3 loop spans 15 amino acids. Losses at the gene ends were 5 bases for V and 1 base for J; bases not matched to a gene: 5. Germline V gene data show CDR1 as LNHDA and CDR2 as SQIVND (reference sequence). CDR3 region: CASSRKGQGNTEAFF. DNA for the CDR3: TGTGCCAGTAGTCGCAAGGGACAGGGGAACACTGAAGCTTTCTTT.

J is TRBJ2-2 and V is TRBV30, with D maybe TRBD1 (5 bases). V was pared by 3 bases and J by 1 base, with 6 bases between. Per germline, CDR1 GTSNPN and CDR2 SVGIG (reference sequence). The CDR3 loop spans 13 amino acids. CDR3 region: CAWSQGNTGELFF. Written as DNA, the CDR3 is TGTGCCTGGAGCCAGGGGAACACCGGGGAGCTGTTTTTT.

The rearrangement joins TRBV18 to TRBJ1-4; TRBD1 agrees at 7 bases. CDR3 length equals 13 residues. V lost 4 bases to trimming and J lost 6 bases; unmatched junction nucleotides: 2. CDR1 and CDR2 (germline): KGHSH, LQKENI. The CDR3 reads CASSRDRHEKLFF. The CDR3 DNA reads TGTGCCAGCTCACGGGACAGACATGAAAAACTGTTTTTT.

This clone was found a few times. J is TRBJ1-1 and V is TRBV28; 7 positions agree with TRBD1. CDR3 size: 14 residues. CDR1 MDHEN and CDR2 SYDVKM come from the germline V gene. Germline trimming cut 7 bases from V and 0 bases from J; bases unmatched to any gene: 5. The CDR3 reads CASTFRGLNTEAFF. CDR3 bases: TGTGCCAGCACCTTCAGGGGGTTGAACACTGAAGCTTTCTTT.

The chain employs TRBV6-6 and TRBJ2-2; 11 bases are shared with TRBD1. After removal of 5 bases from V and 2 bases from J, the junction contained 7 bases not matched to a gene. CDR3 length: 17 residues. Germline V gives CDR1 MNHNY, CDR2 SVGAGI (reference sequence). This chain's CDR3 is CASSLLGQGANTGELFF. Here the CDR3 DNA reads TGTGCCAGCAGTCTCCTAGGACAGGGGGCAAACACCGGGGAGCTGTTTTTT.

The rearrangement links TRBV5-4 to TRBJ1-1, with 8 bases identical to TRBD1. This CDR3 spans 14 amino acids. Germline CDR1 SGHNT, CDR2 YYREEE (reference sequence). The ends lost 4 bases at V and 4 bases at J; junction bases unmatched: 6. The CDR3 sequence: CASSTNRGGTEAFF. CDR3 nucleotides: TGTGCCAGCAGCACAAACAGGGGGGGCACTGAAGCTTTCTTT.

The chain employs TRBV30 and TRBJ1-6; D remains ambiguous. The germline V and J ends were trimmed by 5 bases and 13 bases, with 12 bases remaining between them. The CDR3 is 11 residues long. From germline, CDR1 is GTSNPN and CDR2 SVGIG (reference sequence). The CDR3 region is CAWGLQRPLHF. The CDR3 nucleotides are TGTGCCTGGGGACTCCAGCGGCCCCTCCACTTT.

This clone was seen many times. The gene calls are TRBV10-3 and TRBJ1-1, with D possibly TRBD1 on 5 matching bases. CDR3 length equals 14 residues. Looked up from germline, CDR1 is ENHRY and CDR2 is SYGVKD. With 6 bases removed from V and 5 bases from J, the gap between germline ends came to 16 bases. The CDR3 coding sequence is TGTGCCATCAGCCGGACGGGGGGAGGTACTGAAGCTTTCTTT. Translating it yields CAISRTGGGTEAFF.

J is TRBJ2-1 and V is TRBV28, with 8 bases lining up with TRBD2. This CDR3 has 15 amino acids. J lost 9 bases, V lost 2 bases, and 9 bases had no gene match. CDR1 is MDHEN, CDR2 SYDVKM, per germline. CDR3 sequence: CASSLTGGVSTEQFF. DNA of the CDR3: TGTGCCAGCAGTTTAACGGGGGGGGTAAGCACTGAGCAGTTCTTC.

The chain joins TRBV4-1 to TRBJ2-5; D ambiguous. The CDR3 is 14 residues long. V was cut by 0 bases and J by 5 bases, with 10 bases left in between. CDR1 MGHRA and CDR2 YSYEKL come from the germline V gene. CDR3 bases: TGCGCCAGCAGCCAAGATCCCAGAATGGAGACCCAGTACTTC. Translated, it gives CASSQDPRMETQYF.